The text below deals with one T cell receptor beta chain. Its target is unknown. This entry belongs to a study of T cells in Graves' hyperthyroidism and ophthalmopathy. Whole-study findings and limits: The authors' 13 V-J model separated ophthalmopathy from stable hyperthyroidism. The majority of expanded thyroid clonotypes above 0.001 also appeared in blood.

From RNA transcripts, TCR beta CDR3 regions were amplified. The HTBI primer set served for first-round RT-PCR of the TCR CDR3. In TCRdb, the multiplex PCR reads were re-called with MiXCR into one record per CDR3 protein. The table lists a few hundred thousand distinct CDR3 sequences, roughly an eighth of them singletons, with almost 35% in the top ten. V was cut by 5 bases and J by 0 bases, with 19 bases left in between. Germline V gene lookup returns CDR1 SGHVS and CDR2 FQNEAQ. The CDR3 contains 17 residues. The sequenced sample was blood. This clonotype was obtained from a woman in her thirties or forties with Graves' ophthalmopathy. V gene TRBV7-8 combines with J gene TRBJ1-1; no definite D call. The DNA of the CDR3 is TGTGCCAGCAGCCTGGAGGGTCGAAACACTCTGAACACTGAAGCTTTCTTT. Its translation: CASSLEGRNTLNTEAFF.